This T cell receptor (beta chain) emerged from a study of T-cell memory formation after mild COVID-19 (dated by TCRdb to the early 2020s). Background for the entire study: Most TCR sequence clusters were specific to one of the two donors. In two donors, T-cell clones that expanded and contracted after mild COVID-19 were followed by sequencing TCRalpha and TCRbeta repertoires longitudinally. The cohort was made up of two young adult volunteers, one female and one male, who were previously healthy.

Reading the germline V gene (reference sequence) gives CDR1 MNHEY and CDR2 SMNVEV. V trim: 5 bases; J trim: 4 bases; unmatched bases: 6. Its CDR3 holds 14 amino acids, cysteine through phenylalanine. Solely the CDR3 DNA is kept, with 42 bases framed from the first base. The table lists this clonotype with a few counts. Its specific antigen is unknown. Nothing much larger sits one base from this clone, and base qualities are not available. Sequencer: Illumina NovaSeq 6000. cDNA libraries for TCRalpha and TCRbeta were prepared by 5'RACE using constant-segment primers, with sample barcodes and unique molecular identifiers added. Trizol reagent was used to extract RNA from every sample. The libraries were amplified in two PCR steps, and the second step added a second sample barcode and Illumina TruSeq adapters. Sequencing of the libraries was done on an Illumina NovaSeq, producing 2 x 150 bp paired-end reads. Turning to the authors' computational methods: Demultiplexing of reads and collapsing into UMI-guided consensus sequences were performed with migec v1.2.7. Using mixcr v2.1.11, UMI consensuses were aligned to TRA and TRB V and J templates and then assembled into clonotypes. Expanded or contracted clonotypes were those called significant by both edgeR and NoisET, with noise models trained on biological replicates. For edgeR calls, a false discovery rate-adjusted p below 0.01 and a log2 fold-change threshold of 1 were applied. PCA with hierarchical clustering of max-normalized trajectories of the 1000 most abundant clonotypes was used as exploratory dynamics analysis. Separately sequenced CD4+ and CD8+ repertoires were used to assign a CD4 or CD8 phenotype to each responding clone. TCRdb itself trimmed the public reads at Q25 with fastp, ran MiXCR and retained productive beta chains. Rows with a matching CDR3 protein are joined into one entry that keeps the most common DNA and genes. The V and J calls were not made by the authors but by TCRdb's processing. This sample has under 300,000 distinct CDR3 sequences in its table, and 8.5% to 9.5% of those were observed once. Around 23% of the sample is in the top ten clones.

Overall study outcomes, separate from this receptor: Contracting CD4+ clones were located mainly in the CM and EM memory subsets, whereas CD8+ clones were found to be enriched in EMRA. The detection of some responding clones in pre-infection memory suggests that pre-existing cross-reactive memory T cells joined the SARS-CoV-2 response. The study included only a couple of mild cases, and larger cohorts that include severe cases with pre-infection samples were judged to be necessary. Whether the second-wave clones peaking on day 37 were SARS-CoV-2 specific was not confirmed. Clones contracting from day 15 to 85 had balanced CD4/CD8 phenotypes, while a second wave expanding from day 15 to 37 was biased towards CD4+.

Ficoll-Paque density gradient centrifugation was used to isolate PBMCs. Sequenced material: PBMCs or a T cell subset sorted from them (not recorded which). This clonotype was obtained from a man younger than 35 who had mild COVID-19 (a few samples of this study predate the infection). The sample titles of this study are shuffled in the database, so cell type and time point are left out; the donor was told from shared clones. The chain couples TRBV27 to TRBJ1-2; 8 junctional bases match TRBD1. At the DNA level, the sequence is TGTGCCAGCAGTGTCAGGGGGCTCAGCTATGGCTACACCTTC. Its protein reads: CASSVRGLSYGYTF.